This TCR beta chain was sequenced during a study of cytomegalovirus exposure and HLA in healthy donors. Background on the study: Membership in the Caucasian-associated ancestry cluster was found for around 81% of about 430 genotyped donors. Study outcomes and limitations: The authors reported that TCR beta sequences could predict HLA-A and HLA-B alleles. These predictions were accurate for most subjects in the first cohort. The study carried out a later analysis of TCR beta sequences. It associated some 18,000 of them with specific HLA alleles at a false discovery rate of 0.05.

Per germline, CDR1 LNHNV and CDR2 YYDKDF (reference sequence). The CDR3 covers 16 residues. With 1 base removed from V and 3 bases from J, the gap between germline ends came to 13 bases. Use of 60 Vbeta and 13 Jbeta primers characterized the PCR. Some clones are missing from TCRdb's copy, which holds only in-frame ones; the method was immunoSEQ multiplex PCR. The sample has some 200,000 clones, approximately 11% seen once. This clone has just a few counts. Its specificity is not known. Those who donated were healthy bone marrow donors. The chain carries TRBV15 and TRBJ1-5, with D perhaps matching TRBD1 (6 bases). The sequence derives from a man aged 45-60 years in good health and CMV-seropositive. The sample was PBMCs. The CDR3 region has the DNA TGTGCCACCAGCAGAGGATTGAGGGACAACAATCAGCCCCAGCATTTT. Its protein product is CATSRGLRDNNQPQHF.